The following is a T cell receptor (beta chain) sequence with its context. The target antigen is unknown. This entry belongs to a study of T cell repertoires in cytomegalovirus infection. Whole-study context: Use of recently identified HLA-C-restricted and well-studied HLA-B-restricted CMV epitopes was part of the study. CMV infection together with matching HLA type was indicated by public TCR beta signatures. Notes on the study in general: Dominant in the ex vivo response were TCR beta clonotypes restricted by HLA-C and specific for CMV.

MiXCR was run by TCRdb on the reads, yielding one entry per CDR3 protein. This sample carries roughly 570,000 distinct CDR3 sequences, approximately 40% of them seen once, and the ten largest clones take around 48%. Material: cultured PBMCs, obtained from culture after CMV antigen stimulation. This TCR was sampled from a human donor in good health (CMV status not recorded). Some clones in this sample may be carry-over from other donors' samples.

CDR3 bases: TGTGCCAGCAGTTTATTCCCTGCCGGAGATACGCAGTATTTT. Protein: CASSLFPAGDTQYF. The chain combines TRBV12-3 or TRBV12-4 with TRBJ2-3; D unclear. Deletions cut 2 bases from V and 5 bases from J, with 11 bases between. CDR3 length equals 14 residues.